The 5 T cell receptor beta chains below all came from one sample that was sequenced in a study of PD-1 blockade in classical Hodgkin lymphoma. Clones were read by immunoSEQ multiplex PCR, and TCRdb kept only the in-frame ones, dropping some. Of around 40,000 clones in the sample, approximately 78% were seen once. Following autologous stem cell transplantation, relapse occurred in every patient, and exposure to brentuximab vedotin varied. This material consisted of peripheral blood mononuclear cells (PBMCs), taken at baseline. The receptor source for this set is a human donor with classical Hodgkin lymphoma.

The chain recombines TRBV21-1 with TRBJ2-5; the D call TRBD2 from the table was never checked on the DNA. TRBV21-1 is termed a pseudogene. This CDR3 is 18 amino acids long. CDR3 in DNA: TGTGCCAGCAGCAAAGCGCGGGGATTGGGCGGGGGGTTGGAGACCCAGTACTTC. It encodes CASSKARGLGGGLETQYF.

V gene TRBV6-1 combines with J gene TRBJ2-3; 9 positions match TRBD2. J lost 5 bases, V lost 4 bases, and 4 bases had no gene match. The CDR3 consists of 14 residues. Looked up from germline, CDR1 is MNHNS and CDR2 is SASEGT. Here the CDR3 DNA reads TGTGCCAGCAGTGTGGCGGGGGGGGAAGATACGCAGTATTTT. Translating it yields CASSVAGGEDTQYF.

The chain links TRBV2 to TRBJ1-1, with 7 bases identical to TRBD1. This CDR3 contains 14 residues. The germline V gene has CDR1 SNHLY and CDR2 FYNNEI. The ends lost 6 bases at V and 2 bases at J; junction bases unmatched: 6. DNA for the CDR3: TGTGCCAGCAGCCTGGGACAGACAAACACTGAAGCTTTCTTT. It translates to CASSLGQTNTEAFF.

V and J are TRBV5-4 and TRBJ2-2, with D unresolved. The CDR3 runs 12 residues. Germline lookup yields CDR1 SGHNT and CDR2 YYREEE (reference sequence). The V gene lost 2 bases and the J gene lost 6 bases, with 5 bases spanning the gap. The CDR3 is CASSFIAGELFF. The CDR3 coding sequence is TGTGCCAGCAGCTTTATAGCCGGGGAGCTGTTTTTT.

This rearrangement joins TRBV30 to TRBJ2-7; 7 bases are a match to TRBD1. CDR3 size: 13 residues. J gave up 0 bases and V 7 bases, and 6 bases lay outside the gene matches. Germline lookup yields CDR1 GTSNPN and CDR2 SVGIG (reference sequence). This CDR3 is CASSRDSSYEQYF. CDR3 coding DNA: TGTGCCTCATCCCGGGACAGCTCCTACGAGCAGTACTTC.